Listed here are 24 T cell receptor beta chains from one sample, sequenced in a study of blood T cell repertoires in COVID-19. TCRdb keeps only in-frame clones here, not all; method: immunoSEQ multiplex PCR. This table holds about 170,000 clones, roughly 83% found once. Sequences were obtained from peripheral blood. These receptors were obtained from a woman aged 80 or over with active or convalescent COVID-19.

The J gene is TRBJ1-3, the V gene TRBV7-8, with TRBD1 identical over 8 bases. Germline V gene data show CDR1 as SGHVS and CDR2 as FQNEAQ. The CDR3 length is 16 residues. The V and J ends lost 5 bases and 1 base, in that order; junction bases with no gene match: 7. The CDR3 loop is CASSLGQGASGNTIYF. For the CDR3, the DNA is TGTGCCAGCAGCCTGGGGCAGGGGGCGTCTGGAAACACCATATATTTT. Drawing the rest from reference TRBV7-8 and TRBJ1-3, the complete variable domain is GAGVSQSPRYKVAKRGQDVALRCDPISGHVSLFWYQQALGQGPEFLTYFQNEAQLDKSGLPSDRFFAERPEGSVSTLKIQRTQQEDSAVYLCASSLGQGASGNTIYFGEGSWLTVV.

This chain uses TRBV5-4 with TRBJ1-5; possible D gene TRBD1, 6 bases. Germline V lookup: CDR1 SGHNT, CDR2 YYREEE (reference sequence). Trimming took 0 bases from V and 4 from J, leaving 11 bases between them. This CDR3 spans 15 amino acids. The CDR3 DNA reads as TGTGCCAGCAGCTTGGGGGGAACAGGGAATCAGCCCCAGCATTTT. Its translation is CASSLGGTGNQPQHF.

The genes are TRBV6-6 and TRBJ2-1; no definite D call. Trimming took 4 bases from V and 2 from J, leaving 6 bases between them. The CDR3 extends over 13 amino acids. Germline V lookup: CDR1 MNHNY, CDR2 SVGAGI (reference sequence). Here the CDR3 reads CASSSPAYNEQFF. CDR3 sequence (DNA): TGTGCCAGCAGTTCTCCCGCCTACAATGAGCAGTTCTTC.

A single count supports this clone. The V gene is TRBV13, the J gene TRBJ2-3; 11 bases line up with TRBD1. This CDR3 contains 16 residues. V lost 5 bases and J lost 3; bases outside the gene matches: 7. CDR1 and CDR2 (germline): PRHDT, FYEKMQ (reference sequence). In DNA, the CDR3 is TGTGCCAGCAGCCATGGACAGGGGGCGAGGACAGATACGCAGTATTTT. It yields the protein CASSHGQGARTDTQYF.

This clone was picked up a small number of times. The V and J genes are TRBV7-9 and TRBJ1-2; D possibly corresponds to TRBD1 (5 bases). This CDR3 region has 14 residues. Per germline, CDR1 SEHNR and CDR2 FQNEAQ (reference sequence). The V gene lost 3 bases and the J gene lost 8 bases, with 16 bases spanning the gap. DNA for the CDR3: TGTGCCAGCAGCTTCGACAGTCCCTCAGGAGGCTACACCTTC. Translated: CASSFDSPSGGYTF.

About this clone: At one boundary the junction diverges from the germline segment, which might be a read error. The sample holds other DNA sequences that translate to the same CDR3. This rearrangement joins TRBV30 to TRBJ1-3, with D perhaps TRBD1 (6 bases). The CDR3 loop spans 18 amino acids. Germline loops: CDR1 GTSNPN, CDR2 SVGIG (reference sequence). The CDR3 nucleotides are TGCGCCTGGAGTGCTCCTAACAATTTTCAAGGGGGTGGAAACACCATATATTTT. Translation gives CAWSAPNNFQGGGNTIYF.

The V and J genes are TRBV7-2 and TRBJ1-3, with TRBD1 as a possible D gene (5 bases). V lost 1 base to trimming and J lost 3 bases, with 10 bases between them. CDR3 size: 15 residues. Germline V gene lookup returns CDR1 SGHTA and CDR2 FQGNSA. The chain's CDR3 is CASSLVKGVGNTIYF. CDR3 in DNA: TGTGCCAGCAGCTTAGTAAAAGGGGTTGGAAACACCATATATTTT. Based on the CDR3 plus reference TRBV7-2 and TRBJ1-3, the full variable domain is GAGVSQSPSNKVTEKGKDVELRCDPISGHTALYWYRQSLGQGLEFLIYFQGNSAPDKSGLPSDRFSAERTGGSVSTLTIQRTQQEDSAVYLCASSLVKGVGNTIYFGEGSWLTVV.

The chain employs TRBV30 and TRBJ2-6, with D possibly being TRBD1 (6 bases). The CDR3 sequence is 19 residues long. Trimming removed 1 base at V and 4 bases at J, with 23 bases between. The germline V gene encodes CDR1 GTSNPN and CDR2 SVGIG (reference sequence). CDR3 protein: CAWSDPYQGMSRGANVLTF. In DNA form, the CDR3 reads TGTGCCTGGAGTGATCCCTATCAGGGGATGAGTCGGGGGGCCAACGTCCTGACTTTC. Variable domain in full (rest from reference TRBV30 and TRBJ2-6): SQTIHQWPATLVQPVGSPLSLECTVEGTSNPNLYWYRQAAGRGLQLLFYSVGIGQISSEVPQNLSASRPQDRQFILSSKKLLLSDSGFYLCAWSDPYQGMSRGANVLTFGAGSRLTVL.

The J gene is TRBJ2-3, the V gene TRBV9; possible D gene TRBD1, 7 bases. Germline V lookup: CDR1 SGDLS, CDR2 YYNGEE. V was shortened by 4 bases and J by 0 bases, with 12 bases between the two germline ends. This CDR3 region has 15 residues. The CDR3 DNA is TGTGCCAGCAGCCCCCAGGGGGGTAGCACAGATACGCAGTATTTT. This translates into CASSPQGGSTDTQYF. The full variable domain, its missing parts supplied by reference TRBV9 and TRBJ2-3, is DSGVTQTPKHLITATGQRVTLRCSPRSGDLSVYWYQQSLDQGLQFLIQYYNGEERAKGNILERFSAQQFPDLHSELNLSSLELGDSALYFCASSPQGGSTDTQYFGPGTRLTVL.

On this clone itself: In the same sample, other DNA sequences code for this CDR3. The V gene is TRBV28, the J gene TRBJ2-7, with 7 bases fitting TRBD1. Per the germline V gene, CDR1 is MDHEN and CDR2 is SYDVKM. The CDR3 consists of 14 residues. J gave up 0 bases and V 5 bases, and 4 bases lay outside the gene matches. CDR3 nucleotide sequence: TGTGCCAGCAGTCCCGGGACAGCCTCCTACGAGCAGTACTTC. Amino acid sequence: CASSPGTASYEQYF.

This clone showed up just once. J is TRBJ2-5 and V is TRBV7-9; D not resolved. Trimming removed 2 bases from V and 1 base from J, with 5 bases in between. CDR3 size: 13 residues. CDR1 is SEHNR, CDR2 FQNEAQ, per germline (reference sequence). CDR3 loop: CASSLQVQETQYF. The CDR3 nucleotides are TGTGCCAGCAGCTTACAGGTCCAAGAGACCCAGTACTTC.

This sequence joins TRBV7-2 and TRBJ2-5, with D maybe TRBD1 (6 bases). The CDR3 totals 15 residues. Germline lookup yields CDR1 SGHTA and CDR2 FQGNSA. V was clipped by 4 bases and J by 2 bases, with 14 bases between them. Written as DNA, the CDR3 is TGTGCCAGCAGCTCCCAGGGGACGCCGCAAGAGACCCAGTACTTC. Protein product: CASSSQGTPQETQYF.

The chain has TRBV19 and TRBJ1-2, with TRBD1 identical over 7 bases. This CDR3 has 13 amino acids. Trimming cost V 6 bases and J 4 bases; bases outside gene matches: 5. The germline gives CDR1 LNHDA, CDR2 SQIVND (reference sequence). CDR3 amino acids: CASRTGPSYGYTF. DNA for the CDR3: TGTGCCAGTAGGACAGGGCCGAGCTATGGCTACACCTTC.

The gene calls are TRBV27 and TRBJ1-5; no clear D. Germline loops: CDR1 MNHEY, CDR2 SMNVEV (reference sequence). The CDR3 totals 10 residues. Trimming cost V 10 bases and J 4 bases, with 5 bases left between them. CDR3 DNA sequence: TGTGCCATCCCGAATCAGCCCCAGCATTTT. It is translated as CAIPNQPQHF.

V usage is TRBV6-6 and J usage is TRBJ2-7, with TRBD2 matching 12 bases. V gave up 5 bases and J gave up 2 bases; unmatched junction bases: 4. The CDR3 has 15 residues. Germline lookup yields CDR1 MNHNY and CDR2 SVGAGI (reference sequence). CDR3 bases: TGTGCCAGCAGTAAGACTAGCGGGGGACCCTACGAGCAGTACTTC. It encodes CASSKTSGGPYEQYF.

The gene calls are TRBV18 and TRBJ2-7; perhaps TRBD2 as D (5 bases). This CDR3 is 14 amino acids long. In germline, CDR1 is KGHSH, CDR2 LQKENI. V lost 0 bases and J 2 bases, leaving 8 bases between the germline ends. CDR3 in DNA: TGTGCCAGCTCACCACCCGGGAAAACCTACGAGCAGTACTTC. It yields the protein CASSPPGKTYEQYF.

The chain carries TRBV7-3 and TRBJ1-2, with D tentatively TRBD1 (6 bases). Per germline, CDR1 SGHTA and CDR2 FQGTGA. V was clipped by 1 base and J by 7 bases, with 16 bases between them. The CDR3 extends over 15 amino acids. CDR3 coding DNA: TGTGCCAGCAGCTTAAGTGTTCAGGGGAAGGGTGGCTACACCTTC. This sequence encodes CASSLSVQGKGGYTF.

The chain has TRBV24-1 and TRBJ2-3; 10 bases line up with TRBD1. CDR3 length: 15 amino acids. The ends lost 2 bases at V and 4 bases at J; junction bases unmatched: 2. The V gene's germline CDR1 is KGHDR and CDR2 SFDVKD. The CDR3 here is CATSDSGQGSDTQYF. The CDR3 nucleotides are TGTGCCACCAGTGATTCGGGACAGGGGTCAGATACGCAGTATTTT.

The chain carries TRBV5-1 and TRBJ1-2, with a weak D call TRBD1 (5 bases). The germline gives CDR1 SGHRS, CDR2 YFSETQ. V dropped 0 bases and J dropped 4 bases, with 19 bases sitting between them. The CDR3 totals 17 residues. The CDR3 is CASSLEGVGGLSYGYTF. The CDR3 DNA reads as TGCGCCAGCAGCTTGGAGGGTGTCGGGGGACTCTCCTATGGCTACACCTTC. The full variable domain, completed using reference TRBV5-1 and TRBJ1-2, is KAGVTQTPRYLIKTRGQQVTLSCSPISGHRSVSWYQQTPGQGLQFLFEYFSETQRNKGNFPGRFSGRQFSNSRSEMNVSTLELGDSALYLCASSLEGVGGLSYGYTFGSGTRLTVV.

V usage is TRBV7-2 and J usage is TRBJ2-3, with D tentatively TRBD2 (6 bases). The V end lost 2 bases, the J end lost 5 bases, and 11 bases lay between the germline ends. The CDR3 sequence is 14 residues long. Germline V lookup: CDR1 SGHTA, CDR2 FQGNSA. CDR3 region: CASSLLRGGDTQYF. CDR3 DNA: TGTGCCAGCAGCTTACTGCGGGGTGGAGATACGCAGTATTTT. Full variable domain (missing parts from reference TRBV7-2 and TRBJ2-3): GAGVSQSPSNKVTEKGKDVELRCDPISGHTALYWYRQSLGQGLEFLIYFQGNSAPDKSGLPSDRFSAERTGGSVSTLTIQRTQQEDSAVYLCASSLLRGGDTQYFGPGTRLTVL.

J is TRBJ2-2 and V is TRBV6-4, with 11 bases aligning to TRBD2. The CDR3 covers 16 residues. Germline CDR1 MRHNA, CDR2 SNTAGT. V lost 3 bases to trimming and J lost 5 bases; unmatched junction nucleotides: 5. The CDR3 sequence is CASSDTSGGLTGELFF. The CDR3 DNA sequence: TGTGCCAGCAGTGATACTAGCGGGGGCCTTACCGGGGAGCTGTTTTTT.

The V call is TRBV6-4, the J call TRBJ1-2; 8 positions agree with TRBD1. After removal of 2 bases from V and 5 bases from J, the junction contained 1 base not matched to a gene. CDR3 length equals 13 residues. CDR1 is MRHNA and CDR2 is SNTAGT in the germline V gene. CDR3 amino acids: CASSDRQGYGYTF. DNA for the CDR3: TGTGCCAGCAGTGACCGACAGGGGTATGGCTACACCTTC.

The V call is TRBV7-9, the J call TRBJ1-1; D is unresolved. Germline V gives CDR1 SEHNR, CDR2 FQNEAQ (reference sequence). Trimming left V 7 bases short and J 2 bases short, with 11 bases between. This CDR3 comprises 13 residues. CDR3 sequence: CASNPAGNTEAFF. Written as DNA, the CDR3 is TGTGCCAGCAACCCCGCGGGAAACACTGAAGCTTTCTTT. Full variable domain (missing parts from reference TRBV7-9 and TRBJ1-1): DTGVSQNPRHKITKRGQNVTFRCDPISEHNRLYWYRQTLGQGPEFLTYFQNEAQLEKSRLLSDRFSAERPKGSFSTLEIQRTEQGDSAMYLCASNPAGNTEAFFGQGTRLTVV.

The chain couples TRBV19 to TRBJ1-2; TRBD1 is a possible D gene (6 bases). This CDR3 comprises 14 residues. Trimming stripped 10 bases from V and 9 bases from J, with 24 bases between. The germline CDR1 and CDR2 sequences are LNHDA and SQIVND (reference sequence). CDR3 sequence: CATEGLQGRGSYTF. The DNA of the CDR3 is TGTGCCACCGAAGGGCTCCAGGGGAGAGGTAGCTACACCTTC. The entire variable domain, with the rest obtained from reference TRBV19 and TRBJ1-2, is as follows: DGGITQSPKYLFRKEGQNVTLSCEQNLNHDAMYWYRQDPGQGLRLIYYSQIVNDFQKGDIAEGYSVSREKKESFPLTVTSAQKNPTAFYLCATEGLQGRGSYTFGSGTRLTVV.